The rows below give T cell receptor beta chains drawn from one sample of a study of blood T cell repertoires in COVID-19. Assay used: immunoSEQ multiplex PCR; TCRdb lists only in-frame clones, some missing. The sample contains 260,000 or so clones, about 86% of which appear only once. The specimen was peripheral blood. The receptors stem from a man at least 80 years old with acute or convalescent COVID-19. CDR3s include the opening cysteine and the closing phenylalanine or tryptophan. Fields, in order: CDR3 DNA, CDR3 protein, J gene, V gene, clone size, D gene. The D gene is left open where the match is weak. Some rows have no size entry. The others give once, few or many, or a class for an expanded clone.

TGTGCCAGCAGTGAAGGACAGACCTCCTACAATGAGCAGTTCTTC | CASSEGQTSYNEQFF | TRBJ2-1 | TRBV6-1 | - | -
TGTGCCAGCAGCCAAAAGGGGGCAGGGGAGGCTTTCTTT | CASSQKGAGEAFF | TRBJ1-1 | TRBV3-1/TRBV3-2 | - | TRBD1
TGTGCCAGCAGCAGAAACAGGGGCGAGCAGTACTTC | CASSRNRGEQYF | TRBJ2-7 | TRBV11-2 | - | TRBD1
TGTGCCAGCAGCAGGACCGGACTAGCGGAATACAATGAGCAGTTCTTC | CASSRTGLAEYNEQFF | TRBJ2-1 | TRBV9 | - | TRBD2
TGTGCCAGCAGCTTACCAGGGGGGAACACCGGGGAGCTGTTTTTT | CASSLPGGNTGELFF | TRBJ2-2 | TRBV7-9 | - | TRBD1
TGTGCCAGCGCGTCGGGACAGGGAAATTCACCCCTCCACTTT | CASASGQGNSPLHF | TRBJ1-6 | TRBV6-6 | - | TRBD1
TGTGCCAGCAGTGTATACATCCAACTCAATACAGGGGGGGCTGAAGCTTTCTTT | CASSVYIQLNTGGAEAFF | TRBJ1-1 | TRBV6-1 | - | TRBD1
TGCGCCAGCAGCCAAGCGAGGACAGGGACGGCCGGGGAGCTGTTTTTT | CASSQARTGTAGELFF | TRBJ2-2 | TRBV4-1 | - | TRBD1
TGTGCCAGCCCAAAGCCGGGTCAGCCCCAGCATTTT | CASPKPGQPQHF | TRBJ1-5 | TRBV21-1 | - | -
TGTGCCAGCAGTCTCGCAGCAGGGGGTCGGGAGACCCAGTACTTC | CASSLAAGGRETQYF | TRBJ2-5 | TRBV28 | - | TRBD1
TGCGCCAGCAGCTATACAGGATCGAACACTGAAGCTTTCTTT | CASSYTGSNTEAFF | TRBJ1-1 | TRBV5-1 | - | -
TGCGCCAGCAGCTTGCATCAGGGTTCGGCTACCGAGCAGTACTTC | CASSLHQGSATEQYF | TRBJ2-7 | TRBV5-1 | - | -
TGTGCCAGCAATGGACAGGGGGTAGGTGAGCAGTTCTTC | CASNGQGVGEQFF | TRBJ2-1 | TRBV5-6 | - | TRBD1
TGTGCCAGCAGCTCGGCCCCATCTGGGCCCGGGGAGCTGTTTTTT | CASSSAPSGPGELFF | TRBJ2-2 | TRBV5-4 | - | -
TGTGCCAGCTCACCACCGGCTAGTTATGAGCAGTTCTTC | CASSPPASYEQFF | TRBJ2-1 | TRBV18 | few | -
TGCGCCAGCAGCCAATATCTAGCCGGGGACACTGAAGCTTTCTTT | CASSQYLAGDTEAFF | TRBJ1-1 | TRBV4-1 | - | -
TGCAGTGCTAGATCCCCCCGGGAACTGTTTTTT | CSARSPRELFF | TRBJ1-4 | TRBV20-1 | - | -
TGTGCCAGCAGCTTAGTAGGCGGTAGCGAGCAGTACTTC | CASSLVGGSEQYF | TRBJ2-7 | TRBV5-4 | few | -
TGTGCCTGCAATAGGCAGGGGGGGAACACTGAAGCTTTCTTT | CACNRQGGNTEAFF | TRBJ1-1 | TRBV30 | - | TRBD1
TGTGCCAGCAGCTTAGTGTCTAAGGGGAATGAAAAACTGTTTTTT | CASSLVSKGNEKLFF | TRBJ1-4 | TRBV7-9 | - | -
TGTGCCAGCAGCTTAATCTACAGGGTCTCGGCCGAGCAGTACTTC | CASSLIYRVSAEQYF | TRBJ2-7 | TRBV11-2 | once | -
TGTGCCACCAGCGGGCAGCCTAATGAAAAACTGTTTTTT | CATSGQPNEKLFF | TRBJ1-4 | TRBV15 | - | -
TGCGCCAGCAGCTTAGCGGGACCAGATACGCAGTATTTT | CASSLAGPDTQYF | TRBJ2-3 | TRBV5-1 | - | TRBD2
TGTGCCAGCTCACCACGTCGGGAGTCGGCCTACAATGAGCAGTTCTTC | CASSPRRESAYNEQFF | TRBJ2-1 | TRBV18 | once | -
TGCGCCAGCAGCTTGGGAATGGTAAACACCTTAGAGACCCAGTACTTC | CASSLGMVNTLETQYF | TRBJ2-5 | TRBV5-1 | - | -
TGTGCCAGCAGCGTAGGAGGTGCGGGATCGTACGAGCAGTACTTC | CASSVGGAGSYEQYF | TRBJ2-7 | TRBV9 | - | -
TGCGCCAGCAGACCAGGTGTCACAGATACGCAGTATTTT | CASRPGVTDTQYF | TRBJ2-3 | TRBV5-1 | - | -
TGTGCCAGTACACTGTACACCGGGGAGCTGTTTTTT | CASTLYTGELFF | TRBJ2-2 | TRBV19 | - | -
TGTGCCAGCAGCGGCGGGGTAGCGGGAGGGCCCTACGAGCAGTACTTC | CASSGGVAGGPYEQYF | TRBJ2-7 | TRBV9 | once | TRBD2
TGTGCCAGCAGCAGAAGGGGGGGGCAGACCTACGAGCAGTACTTC | CASSRRGGQTYEQYF | TRBJ2-7 | TRBV5-4 | - | -
TGTGCCAGCGCAATAGGGGACAATGCTTACGAGCAGTACTTC | CASAIGDNAYEQYF | TRBJ2-7 | TRBV11-2 | few | -
TGTGCCAGCAGCTGGGGGGTCGTGGCTGGGGCCAACGTCCTGACTTTC | CASSWGVVAGANVLTF | TRBJ2-6 | TRBV9 | - | -